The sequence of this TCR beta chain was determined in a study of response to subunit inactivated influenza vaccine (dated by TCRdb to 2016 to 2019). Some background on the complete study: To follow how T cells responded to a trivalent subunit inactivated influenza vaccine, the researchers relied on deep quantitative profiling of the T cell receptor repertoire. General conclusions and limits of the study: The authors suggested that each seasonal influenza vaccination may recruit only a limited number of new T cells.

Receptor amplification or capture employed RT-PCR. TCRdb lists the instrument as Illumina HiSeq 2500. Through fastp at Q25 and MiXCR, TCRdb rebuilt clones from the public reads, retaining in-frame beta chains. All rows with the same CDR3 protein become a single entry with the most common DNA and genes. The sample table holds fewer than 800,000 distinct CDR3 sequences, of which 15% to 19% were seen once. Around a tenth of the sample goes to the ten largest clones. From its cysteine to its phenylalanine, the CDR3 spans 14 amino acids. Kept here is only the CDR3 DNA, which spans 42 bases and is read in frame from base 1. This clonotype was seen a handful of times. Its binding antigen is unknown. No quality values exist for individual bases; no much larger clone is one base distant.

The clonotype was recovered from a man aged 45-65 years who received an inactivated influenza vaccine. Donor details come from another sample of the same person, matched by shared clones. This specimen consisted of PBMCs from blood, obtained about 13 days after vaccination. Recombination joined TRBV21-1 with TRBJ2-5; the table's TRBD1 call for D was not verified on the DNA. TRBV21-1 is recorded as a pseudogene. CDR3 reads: CASVLDRNEMAQYF. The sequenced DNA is TGTGCCAGCGTGCTGGACAGGAACGAGATGGCCCAGTACTTC.